These T cell receptor beta chains were read from a single sample in a study of cytomegalovirus exposure and HLA in healthy donors. Libraries were prepared by immunoSEQ multiplex PCR; TCRdb keeps only in-frame clonotypes and omits some of them. The sample yields 150,000 to 180,000 clones, 75% to 90% seen once. Sequenced: PBMCs. The receptors come from a man aged 18 to 29 in good health and CMV-seropositive. CDR3s include the opening cysteine and the closing phenylalanine or tryptophan. A D gene is named only where the DNA matches it firmly. Size is stated for part of the rows, as once, few or many counts, or as a class when the clone is expanded.

cdr3_nt	cdr3_aa	d_call	clone_size	v_call	j_call
TGTGCCAGCAGTCCCAATCGGGCAGATACGCAGTATTTT	CASSPNRADTQYF	-	-	TRBV6-5	TRBJ2-3
TGTGCCAGCAGCTTAACGGGGGGGAACGAGCAGTACTTC	CASSLTGGNEQYF	TRBD2	-	TRBV7-3	TRBJ2-7
TGCAGCGTTGGGGGCCTGGGTCCGGGTAGGAACACCGGGGAGCTGTTTTTT	CSVGGLGPGRNTGELFF	-	-	TRBV29-1	TRBJ2-2
TGTGCCAGCAGGGAGGGACCGAGGTACCAAGAGACCCAGTACTTC	CASREGPRYQETQYF	-	few	TRBV6-4	TRBJ2-5
TGTGCCACCAGCAGAGGACTAGCGGCCACGCGAGATACGCAGTATTTT	CATSRGLAATRDTQYF	TRBD2	-	TRBV15	TRBJ2-3
TGTGCCAGCACCCCAGGGAGGGGACAAGAGACCCAGTACTTC	CASTPGRGQETQYF	TRBD2	once	TRBV9	TRBJ2-5
TGTGCCATCAGTAGAGGCTTCCCGGGACAGAGCCACGCTAACTATGGCTACACCTTC	CAISRGFPGQSHANYGYTF	TRBD1	-	TRBV10-3	TRBJ1-2
TGCGCCAGCAGCTTGGGGTCAGGGGTCTCTGGGGCCAACGTCCTGACTTTC	CASSLGSGVSGANVLTF	-	-	TRBV5-1	TRBJ2-6
TGTGCCAGCAGCTTAGAGGGGCCTCACGAGCAGTACTTC	CASSLEGPHEQYF	-	-	TRBV11-2	TRBJ2-7
TGCAGCGCCCGCGGGGGGGGCAACACTGAAGCTTTCTTT	CSARGGGNTEAFF	-	-	TRBV29-1	TRBJ1-1
TGTGCCAGCACCCTGGACAGGGGGCGAAATCAGCCCCAGCATTTT	CASTLDRGRNQPQHF	TRBD1	-	TRBV7-2	TRBJ1-5
TGTGCCACCAGCAGCGAGGGCTATAATTCACCCCTCCACTTT	CATSSEGYNSPLHF	-	few	TRBV15	TRBJ1-6
TGTGCCAGCAGGCCGGGACAGGGTTTGAATGAGCAGTTCTTC	CASRPGQGLNEQFF	TRBD1	-	TRBV7-9	TRBJ2-1
TGTGCCAGCACCCGGGACAGGGGAACCTACGAGCAGTACTTC	CASTRDRGTYEQYF	TRBD1	once	TRBV6-5	TRBJ2-7
TGCGCCAGCAGCCAAGAGACAGGGTCGGAAAAACTGTTTTTT	CASSQETGSEKLFF	TRBD1	-	TRBV4-3	TRBJ1-4
TGTGCCAGCAGCGAACTGACTAGCGGGAGCTACGAGCAGTACTTC	CASSELTSGSYEQYF	TRBD2	-	TRBV5-6	TRBJ2-7
TGTGCCAGCAGCTCCGACAGGGGGCTGAACACTGAAGCTTTCTTT	CASSSDRGLNTEAFF	TRBD1	-	TRBV6-5	TRBJ1-1
TGTGCCAGCAGTTACTCGAACAGGGTCCCTCATCTGTTT	CASSYSNRVPHLF	-	-	TRBV6-5	TRBJ1-1
TGTGCCAGCAGCGTAGGGGACAGCGTCTCCTACGAGCAGTACTTC	CASSVGDSVSYEQYF	TRBD1	once	TRBV9	TRBJ2-7
TGTGCTTCCACTTTCCCCGGGACTAGCGGGTGGGATGAGCAGTTCTTC	CASTFPGTSGWDEQFF	TRBD2	-	TRBV30	TRBJ2-1
TGCGCCAGCAGCCTGACAGGGGGGCGCAATGAAAAACTGTTTTTT	CASSLTGGRNEKLFF	TRBD1	-	TRBV4-3	TRBJ1-4
TGTGCCACCCCCCGGGAGGGACCACCCCCTCACAATGAGCAGTTCTTC	CATPREGPPPHNEQFF	TRBD2	-	TRBV2	TRBJ2-1
TGTGCCAGTAGCTCGACCTCGGTAGCGGGGCGTACCTACGAGCAGTACTTC	CASSSTSVAGRTYEQYF	TRBD2	-	TRBV19	TRBJ2-7
TGTGCCGGGGGGACAGGGGATTCTCCCACTGAAGCTTTCTTT	CAGGTGDSPTEAFF	TRBD1	-	TRBV7-2	TRBJ1-1
TGTGCCAGCTTAAGGGACAGTAATCAGCTCCAGCATTTT	CASLRDSNQLQHF	TRBD1	-	TRBV2	TRBJ1-5
TGTGCCAGCAGCTTTACTGGCGGACAGGGGGCAGGTTCACCCCTCCACTTT	CASSFTGGQGAGSPLHF	TRBD1	-	TRBV5-8	TRBJ1-6
TGTGCCAGCAGTGACTCGGACACGGGTAGCAATCAGCCCCAGCATTTT	CASSDSDTGSNQPQHF	-	-	TRBV6-4	TRBJ1-5
TGCAGCGTCTCACTCGGGACAGGGAACACTGAAGCTTTCTTT	CSVSLGTGNTEAFF	TRBD1	-	TRBV29-1	TRBJ1-1
TGTGCCAGCAGTTTATATCCCTTTGAGGCAGGGCAAGGAAACACCATATATTTT	CASSLYPFEAGQGNTIYF	-	-	TRBV27	TRBJ1-3
TGTGCCAGCAGCGTAGACCGCGGGGGGACTAGTCCGGGGGAGACCCAGTACTTC	CASSVDRGGTSPGETQYF	TRBD2	-	TRBV9	TRBJ2-5
TGTGCCAGCAGTGACTGGGGAGGGAGCTCCTACGAGCAGTACTTC	CASSDWGGSSYEQYF	TRBD2	-	TRBV2	TRBJ2-7
TGTGCCAGTAGTATAAAGGGGTCCGGCGTGAACTATGGCTACACCTTC	CASSIKGSGVNYGYTF	-	few	TRBV19	TRBJ1-2
TGTGCCAGCAGCTTCACAGGGGGCGCGCCCTACGAGCAGTACTTC	CASSFTGGAPYEQYF	TRBD1	-	TRBV7-3	TRBJ2-7
TGCGCCAGCAGCCAAGATCCCCGGACAGGGGCGCCGAACACTGAAGCTTTCTTT	CASSQDPRTGAPNTEAFF	TRBD1	-	TRBV4-3	TRBJ1-1
TGTGCCAGCAGCTTAGTTAACTATGAGCAGTTCTTC	CASSLVNYEQFF	-	-	TRBV7-2	TRBJ2-1
TGTGCCAGCAGCTCCGGGACAGGGGCCTACGAGCAGTACTTC	CASSSGTGAYEQYF	TRBD1	-	TRBV9	TRBJ2-7
TGTGCCAGCAGTGTTGCCAGCGGGTCTGTGTCCGATGAGCAGTTCTTC	CASSVASGSVSDEQFF	-	few	TRBV6-1	TRBJ2-1
TGTGCCAGCAGCGCACAGGGGCCGGCGACCCAGTACTTC	CASSAQGPATQYF	TRBD1	-	TRBV7-6	TRBJ2-5
TGTGCCAGCAGCTTGTTTCGACCTCAGGGGGTTGTGAACACTGAAGCTTTCTTT	CASSLFRPQGVVNTEAFF	TRBD1	-	TRBV5-4	TRBJ1-1
TGTGCCAGCAGGAGGGAAAACGGGAGGGCCGCGGGTGAGCAGTTCTTC	CASRRENGRAAGEQFF	TRBD2	-	TRBV2	TRBJ2-1
TGTGCCAGCAGCTTAGTCGGGGGGTTGACCGGGGAGCTGTTTTTT	CASSLVGGLTGELFF	TRBD2	-	TRBV11-2	TRBJ2-2
TGTGCCAGCAGCGCCTACAGCCCTGGGGCCAACGTCCTGACTTTC	CASSAYSPGANVLTF	-	once	TRBV9	TRBJ2-6
TGTGCCACCAGCAGAGGAGGCCTGACCGAAGCTTTCTTT	CATSRGGLTEAFF	-	-	TRBV15	TRBJ1-1
TGTGCCAGCAGCAGCGGGACTAACCAAGAGACCCAGTACTTC	CASSSGTNQETQYF	TRBD2	-	TRBV5-4	TRBJ2-5
TGTGCCATCAGTGGAACGGGAAGCCCTAATGAAAAACTGTTTTTT	CAISGTGSPNEKLFF	-	-	TRBV10-3	TRBJ1-4
TGTGCCAGCAGCTTAGCATGGGGCCTCACCTACGAGCAGTACTTC	CASSLAWGLTYEQYF	-	-	TRBV11-2	TRBJ2-7
TGTGCCAGCTCACTAACCAGGGGGCTGAACTATGGCTACACCTTC	CASSLTRGLNYGYTF	TRBD1	few	TRBV18	TRBJ1-2
TGTGCCAGCAGCCCGACAGGGGCAAGGGGAACTGAAGCTTTCTTT	CASSPTGARGTEAFF	TRBD1	-	TRBV5-4	TRBJ1-1
TGCGCCAGCCGGAGAACTAGCGGAACCTACGAGCAGTACTTC	CASRRTSGTYEQYF	TRBD2	-	TRBV4-1	TRBJ2-7
TGCGCCAGCAGCTGGAGTGGGAGTTCCTACGAGCAGTACTTC	CASSWSGSSYEQYF	-	-	TRBV5-1	TRBJ2-7
TGTGCCAGCAGCTTGGGTTTAGAGTACGAGCAGTACTTC	CASSLGLEYEQYF	-	-	TRBV5-4	TRBJ2-7
TGTGCCAGCTCGCCATCATCCACCAGGTGGTATCAGCCCCAGCATTTT	CASSPSSTRWYQPQHF	-	-	TRBV18	TRBJ1-5
TGTGCCAGCAGGCTCAGGGCGATGAACACTGAAGCTTTCTTT	CASRLRAMNTEAFF	-	-	TRBV2	TRBJ1-1
TGTGCCATCAGTGAGCCGACGGCGGATAGCAATCAGCCCCAGCATTTT	CAISEPTADSNQPQHF	-	-	TRBV10-3	TRBJ1-5
TGCAGCGTCGATCTAGGACAGGGGAGAAATGGCTACACCTTC	CSVDLGQGRNGYTF	TRBD1	-	TRBV29-1	TRBJ1-2